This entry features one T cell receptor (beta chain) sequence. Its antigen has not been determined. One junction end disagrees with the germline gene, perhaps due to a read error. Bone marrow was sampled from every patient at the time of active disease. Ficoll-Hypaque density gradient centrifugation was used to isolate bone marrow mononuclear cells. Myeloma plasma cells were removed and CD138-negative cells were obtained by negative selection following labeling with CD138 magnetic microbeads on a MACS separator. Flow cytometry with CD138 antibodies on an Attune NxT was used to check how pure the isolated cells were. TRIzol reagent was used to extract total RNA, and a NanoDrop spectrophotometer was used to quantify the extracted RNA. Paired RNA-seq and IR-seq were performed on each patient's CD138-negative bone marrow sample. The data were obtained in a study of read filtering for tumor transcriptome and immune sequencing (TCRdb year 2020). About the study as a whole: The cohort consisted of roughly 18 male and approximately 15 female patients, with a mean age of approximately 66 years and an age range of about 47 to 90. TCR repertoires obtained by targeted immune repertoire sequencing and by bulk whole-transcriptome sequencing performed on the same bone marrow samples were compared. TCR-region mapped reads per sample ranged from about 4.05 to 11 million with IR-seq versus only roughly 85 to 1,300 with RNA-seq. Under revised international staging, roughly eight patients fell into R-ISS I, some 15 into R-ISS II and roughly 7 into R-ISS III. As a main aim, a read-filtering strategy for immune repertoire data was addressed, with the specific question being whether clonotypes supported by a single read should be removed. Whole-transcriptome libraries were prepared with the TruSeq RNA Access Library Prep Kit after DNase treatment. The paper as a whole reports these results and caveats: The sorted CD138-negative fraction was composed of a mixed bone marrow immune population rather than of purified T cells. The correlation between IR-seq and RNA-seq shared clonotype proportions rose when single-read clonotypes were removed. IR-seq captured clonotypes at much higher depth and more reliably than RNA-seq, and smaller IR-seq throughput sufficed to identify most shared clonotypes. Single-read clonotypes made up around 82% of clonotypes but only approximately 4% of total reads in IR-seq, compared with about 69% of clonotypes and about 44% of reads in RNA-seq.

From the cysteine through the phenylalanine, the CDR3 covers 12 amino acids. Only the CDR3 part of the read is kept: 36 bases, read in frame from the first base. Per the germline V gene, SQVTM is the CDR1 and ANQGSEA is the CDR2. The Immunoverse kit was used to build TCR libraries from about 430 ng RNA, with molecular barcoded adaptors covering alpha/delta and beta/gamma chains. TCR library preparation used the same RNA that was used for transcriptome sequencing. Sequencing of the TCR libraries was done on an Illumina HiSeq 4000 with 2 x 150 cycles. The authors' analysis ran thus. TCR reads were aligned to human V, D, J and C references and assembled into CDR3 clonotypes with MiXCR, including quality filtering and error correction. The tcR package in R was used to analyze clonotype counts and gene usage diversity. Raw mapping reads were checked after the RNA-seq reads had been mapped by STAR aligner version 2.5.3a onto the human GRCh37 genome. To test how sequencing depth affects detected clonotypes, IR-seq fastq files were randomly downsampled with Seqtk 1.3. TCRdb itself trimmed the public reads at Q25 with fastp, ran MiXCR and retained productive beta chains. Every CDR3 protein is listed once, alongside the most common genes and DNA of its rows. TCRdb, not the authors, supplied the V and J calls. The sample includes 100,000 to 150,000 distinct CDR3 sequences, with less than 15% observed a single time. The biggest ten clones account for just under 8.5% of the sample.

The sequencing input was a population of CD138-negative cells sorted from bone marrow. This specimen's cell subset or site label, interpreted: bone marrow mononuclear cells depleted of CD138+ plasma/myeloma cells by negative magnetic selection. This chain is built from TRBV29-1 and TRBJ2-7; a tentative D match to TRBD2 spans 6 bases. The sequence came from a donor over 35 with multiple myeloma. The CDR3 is CSAEERVGEQYF. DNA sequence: TGCAGCGCTGAAGAGCGGGTGGGGGAGCAGTACTTC.